What follows are 6 T cell receptor beta chains derived from one specimen sequenced in a study of early T cells in non-severe SARS-CoV-2 infection. MiXCR was run by TCRdb on the 5' RACE reads, yielding one entry per CDR3 protein. Of about 48,000 distinct CDR3 sequences listed, 7% to 8% are singletons. What was sequenced was whole blood. These TCRs come from an adult who was a healthcare worker with PCR-confirmed SARS-CoV-2 infection or an uninfected control (not recorded which).

This clonotype appeared many times. V is TRBV20-1 and J is TRBJ1-5; unclear D gene. CDR3 length equals 13 residues. Trimming took off 3 bases at V and 1 base at J, with 7 bases between the two ends. CDR1 and CDR2 from the germline V gene are DFQATT and SNEGSKA (reference sequence). The CDR3 nucleotides are TGCAGTGCTAGTAGAGGGAGCAATCAGCCCCAGCATTTT. It yields the protein CSASRGSNQPQHF.

This clonotype is medium-sized in the sample. V and J are TRBV18 and TRBJ1-2; D is unresolved. V lost 0 bases to trimming and J lost 4 bases, with 9 bases between them. Germline V gene data show CDR1 as KGHSH and CDR2 as LQKENI. There are 14 residues in the CDR3. The CDR3 bases are TGTGCCAGCTCACCACCAACCGAAAGCTATGGCTACACCTTC. It translates to CASSPPTESYGYTF.

This clonotype showed up many times. The chain couples TRBV4-2 to TRBJ1-4; TRBD1 matches at 7 bases. J lost 5 bases, V lost 3 bases, and 3 bases had no gene match. In germline, CDR1 is LGHNA, CDR2 YNFKEQ. The CDR3 is made up of 14 amino acids. The CDR3 DNA reads TGTGCCAGCAGCCAGGACAGGACGAATGAAAAACTGTTTTTT. Amino acids: CASSQDRTNEKLFF.

The chain employs TRBV18 and TRBJ2-7; no clear D gene. The CDR3 has 14 amino acids. Trimming left V 0 bases short and J 2 bases short, with 8 bases between. Germline CDR1 KGHSH, CDR2 LQKENI. This CDR3 reads CASSPPTRAYEQYF. Written as DNA, the CDR3 is TGTGCCAGCTCACCACCGACCAGAGCCTACGAGCAGTACTTC.

This clonotype was counted between two and nine times. The chain joins TRBV12-3 or TRBV12-4 to TRBJ1-1, with D maybe TRBD1 (6 bases). This CDR3 region has 16 residues. The V end was cut by 5 bases, the J end by 0 bases, with 16 bases between. For the CDR3, the DNA is TGTGCCAGCAGTCATAGCTTAGGGGGAATGAACACTGAAGCTTTCTTT. This encodes CASSHSLGGMNTEAFF.

This clonotype was counted only a few times. This chain uses TRBV20-1 with TRBJ2-5; D perhaps matches TRBD2 (6 bases). Germline V gene lookup returns CDR1 DFQATT and CDR2 SNEGSKA (reference sequence). This CDR3 has 11 amino acids. The V end lost 3 bases, the J end lost 9 bases, and 11 bases lay between the germline ends. CDR3 in amino acids: CSASFGGAQYF. For the CDR3, the DNA is TGCAGTGCTAGTTTCGGAGGGGCCCAGTACTTC.